The 3 T cell receptor beta chains in this list originate from one sample, sequenced in a study of human T cells and chemical hapten exposure. TCRdb ran MiXCR on the RACE reads and lists one entry per CDR3 protein. The sample yields tens of thousands of distinct CDR3 sequences, approximately 11% seen once. Time point given: patch test 1, 2 weeks after DPC sensitization. The treatment is: therapeutic diphenylcyclopropenone sensitization with weekly scalp DPC. Sequences were derived from whole blood, sampled in connection with sensitization to the hapten diphenylcyclopropenone (DPC). Every receptor here comes from a woman aged 45 to 65 with alopecia areata. Some clones in this sample may be carry-over from other donors' samples.

There are many counts of this clonotype. Germline and junction disagree at one end, which may indicate a read error. This rearrangement joins TRBV10-2 to TRBJ2-5, with a weak D call TRBD1 (6 bases). This CDR3 is built from 13 residues. Germline V gene lookup returns CDR1 WSHSY and CDR2 SAAADI. The DNA for the CDR3 is TGCGCCAGCAGTCCCAGTGGGGGCGCCGAGCTTAACTTC. It translates to CASSPSGGAELNF.

This clonotype has ten or more counts. DNA of the CDR3: TGTGCCAGCAGTTACACAGGGGCCGGTCTTTACACTGAAGCTTTCTTT. Translation gives CASSYTGAGLYTEAFF. V gene TRBV6-5 combines with J gene TRBJ1-1, with 7 bases matching TRBD1. CDR1 MNHEY and CDR2 SVGAGI come from the germline V gene. The CDR3 extends over 16 amino acids. After removal of 2 bases from V and 3 bases from J, the junction contained 9 bases not matched to a gene.

This clonotype appeared many times. This chain uses TRBV18 with TRBJ2-5; tentative D call: TRBD1 (6 bases). Germline-derived CDR1 and CDR2 are KGHSH and LQKENI. Trimming stripped 1 base from V and 4 bases from J, with 10 bases between. The CDR3 is 14 amino acids. The chain's CDR3 is CASSPQEGGETQYF. CDR3 coding DNA: TGTGCCAGCTCACCACAGGAAGGGGGAGAGACCCAGTACTTC.